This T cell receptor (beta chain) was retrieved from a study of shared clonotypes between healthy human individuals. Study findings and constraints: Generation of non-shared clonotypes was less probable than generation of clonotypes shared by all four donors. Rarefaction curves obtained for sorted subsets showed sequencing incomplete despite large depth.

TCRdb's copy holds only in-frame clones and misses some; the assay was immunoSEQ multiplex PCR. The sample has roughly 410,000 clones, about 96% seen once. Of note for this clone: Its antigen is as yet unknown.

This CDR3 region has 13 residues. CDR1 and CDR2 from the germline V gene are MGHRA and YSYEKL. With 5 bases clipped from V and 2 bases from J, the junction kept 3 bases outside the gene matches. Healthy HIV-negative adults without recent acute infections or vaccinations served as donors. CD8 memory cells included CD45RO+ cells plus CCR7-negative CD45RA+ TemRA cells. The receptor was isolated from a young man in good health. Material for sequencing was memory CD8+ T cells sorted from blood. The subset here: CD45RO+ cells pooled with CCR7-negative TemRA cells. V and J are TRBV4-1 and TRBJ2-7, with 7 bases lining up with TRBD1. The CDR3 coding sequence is TGCGCCAGCAGCGAAACAGGGGCCTACGAGCAGTACTTC. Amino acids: CASSETGAYEQYF.